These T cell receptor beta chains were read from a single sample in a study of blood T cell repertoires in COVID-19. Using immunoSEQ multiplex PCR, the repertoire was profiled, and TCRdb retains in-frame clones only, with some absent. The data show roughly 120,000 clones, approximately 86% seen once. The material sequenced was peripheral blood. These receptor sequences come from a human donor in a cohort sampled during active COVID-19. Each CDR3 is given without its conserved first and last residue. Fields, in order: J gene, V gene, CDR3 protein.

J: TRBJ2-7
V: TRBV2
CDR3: ASSEGQGVHEQY

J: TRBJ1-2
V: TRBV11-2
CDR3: ASSSDRAYGYT

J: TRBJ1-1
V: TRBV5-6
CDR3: ASSFGTGWENTEAF

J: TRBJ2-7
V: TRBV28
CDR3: ASRTFSGSYEQY

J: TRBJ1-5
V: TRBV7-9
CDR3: ASSPGAGGNQPQH

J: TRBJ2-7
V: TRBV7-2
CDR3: ASSFRGDRGYYEQY

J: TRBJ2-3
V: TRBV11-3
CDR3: ASSLRFTDTQY

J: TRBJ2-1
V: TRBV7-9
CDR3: ASSSRLAGAPNEQF

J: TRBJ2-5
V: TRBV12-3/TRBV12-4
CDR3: ASSLGLKGTQY

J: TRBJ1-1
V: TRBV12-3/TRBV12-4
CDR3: ASSRRVNTEAF

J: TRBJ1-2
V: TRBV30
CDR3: AWSPDRGNYGYT

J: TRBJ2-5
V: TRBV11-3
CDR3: ASSLDRGETQY

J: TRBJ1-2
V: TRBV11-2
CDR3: ASSLGGTGISGYT

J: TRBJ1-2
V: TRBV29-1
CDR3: SVDGTGNSKSGYT

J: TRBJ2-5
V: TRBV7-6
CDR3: ASSGLAGVRETQY

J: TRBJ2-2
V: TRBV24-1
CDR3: ATSDGLAGAL

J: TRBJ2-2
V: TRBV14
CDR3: ASSQEGMGTGGTGELF

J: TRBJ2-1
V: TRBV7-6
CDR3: ASSLAEENEQF

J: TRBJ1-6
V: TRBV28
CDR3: ASRRAMGGYNSPLH

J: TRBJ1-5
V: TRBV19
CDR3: ASSIGQGAREPQH

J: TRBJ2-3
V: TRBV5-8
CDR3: ASSFLAGGPADTQY

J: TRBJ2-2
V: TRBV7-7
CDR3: ATPWGGRVTGELF

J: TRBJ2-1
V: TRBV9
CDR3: ASSVAVAGVSDNEQF

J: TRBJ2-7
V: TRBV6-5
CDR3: ASRPRRDLGEQY

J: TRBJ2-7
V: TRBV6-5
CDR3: ASRRLAGDYEQY

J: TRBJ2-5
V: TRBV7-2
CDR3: ASGKTSGSETQY

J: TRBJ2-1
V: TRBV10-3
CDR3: AISDGGDVSEQF

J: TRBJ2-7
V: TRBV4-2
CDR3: ASSQGTAGGEQY

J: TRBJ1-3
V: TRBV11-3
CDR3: ASSRDRAAGNTIY

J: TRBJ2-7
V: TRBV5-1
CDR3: ASILGPGDGYEQY

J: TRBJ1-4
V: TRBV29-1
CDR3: SVGTGWGEKLF

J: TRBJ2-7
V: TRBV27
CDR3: ASSFMREADEQY

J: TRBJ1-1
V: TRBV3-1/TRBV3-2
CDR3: ASSQNLRGGPEAF

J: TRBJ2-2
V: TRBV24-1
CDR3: ATSDPTSGGAGELF

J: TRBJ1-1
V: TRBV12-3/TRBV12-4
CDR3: ASRVSMNTEAF

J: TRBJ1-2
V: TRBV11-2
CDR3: ASSLDGGGYT

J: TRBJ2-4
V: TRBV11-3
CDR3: ASSLNLPGRGAKNIQY

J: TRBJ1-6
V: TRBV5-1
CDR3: ASSLNWGGDNSPLH

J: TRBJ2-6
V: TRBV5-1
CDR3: ASSLKRDTGSSGANVLT

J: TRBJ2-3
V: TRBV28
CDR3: ASIRRGGIGDTQY

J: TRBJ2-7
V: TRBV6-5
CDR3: ASTGGSEQY

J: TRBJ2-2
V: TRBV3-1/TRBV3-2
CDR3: ASSAGRTNTGELF

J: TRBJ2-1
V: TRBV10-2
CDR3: ASSEIELAGTYNEQF

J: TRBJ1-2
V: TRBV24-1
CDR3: ATSADPRRGGKDIYGYT

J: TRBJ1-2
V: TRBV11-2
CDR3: ASSLDPDKGYT

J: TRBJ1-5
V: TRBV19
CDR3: ASSGGLSNQPQH